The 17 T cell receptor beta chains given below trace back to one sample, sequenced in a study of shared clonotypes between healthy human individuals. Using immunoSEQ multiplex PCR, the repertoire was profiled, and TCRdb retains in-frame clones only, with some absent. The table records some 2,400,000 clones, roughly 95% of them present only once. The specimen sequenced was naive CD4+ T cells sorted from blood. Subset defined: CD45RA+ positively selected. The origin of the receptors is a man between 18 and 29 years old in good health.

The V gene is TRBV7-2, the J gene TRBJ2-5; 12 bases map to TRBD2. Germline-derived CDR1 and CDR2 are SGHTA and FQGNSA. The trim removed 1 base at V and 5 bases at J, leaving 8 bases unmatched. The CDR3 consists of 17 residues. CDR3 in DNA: TGTGCCAGCAGCTTAGAGGCTAGCGGGGGGGCCCGTGAGACCCAGTACTTC. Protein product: CASSLEASGGARETQYF.

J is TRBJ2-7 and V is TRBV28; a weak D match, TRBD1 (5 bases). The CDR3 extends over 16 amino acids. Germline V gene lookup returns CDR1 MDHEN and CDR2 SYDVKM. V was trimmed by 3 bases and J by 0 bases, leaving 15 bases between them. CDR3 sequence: CASSLARTGYSYEQYF. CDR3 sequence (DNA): TGTGCCAGCAGTTTGGCCAGAACAGGTTACTCCTACGAGCAGTACTTC.

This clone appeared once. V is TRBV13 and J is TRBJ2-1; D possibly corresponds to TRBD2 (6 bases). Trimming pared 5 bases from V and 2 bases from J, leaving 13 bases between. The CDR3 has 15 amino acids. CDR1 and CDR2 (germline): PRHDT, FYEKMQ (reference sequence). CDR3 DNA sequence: TGTGCCAGCAGCGCCACTAGCTTTCCCTACAATGAGCAGTTCTTC. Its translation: CASSATSFPYNEQFF.

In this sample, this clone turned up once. The CDR3 here is CASSLEGLAVQISYEQYF. DNA of the CDR3: TGTGCCAGCAGCTTAGAGGGACTAGCCGTTCAAATCTCCTACGAGCAGTACTTC. This chain joins TRBV7-8 and TRBJ2-7, with 9 bases that match TRBD2. The CDR3 consists of 18 residues. Trimming at V came to 1 base and at J to 0 bases, leaving 10 bases not matched to a gene. Germline V gene data show CDR1 as SGHVS and CDR2 as FQNEAQ.

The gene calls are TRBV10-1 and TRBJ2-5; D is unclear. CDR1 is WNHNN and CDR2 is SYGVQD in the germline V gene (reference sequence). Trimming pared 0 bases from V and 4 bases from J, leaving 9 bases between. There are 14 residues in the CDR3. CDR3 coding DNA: TGCGCCAGCAGTGAGTCCATCGTGAGAGAGACCCAGTACTTC. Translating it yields CASSESIVRETQYF.

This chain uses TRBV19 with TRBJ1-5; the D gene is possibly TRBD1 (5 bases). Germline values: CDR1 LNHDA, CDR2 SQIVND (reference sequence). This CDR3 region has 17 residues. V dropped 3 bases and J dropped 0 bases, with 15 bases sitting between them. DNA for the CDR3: TGTGCCAGTAGTATCGGCCTGGGGGATTCTAGCAATCAGCCCCAGCATTTT. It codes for CASSIGLGDSSNQPQHF. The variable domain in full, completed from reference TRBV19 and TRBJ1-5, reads DGGITQSPKYLFRKEGQNVTLSCEQNLNHDAMYWYRQDPGQGLRLIYYSQIVNDFQKGDIAEGYSVSREKKESFPLTVTSAQKNPTAFYLCASSIGLGDSSNQPQHFGDGTRLSIL.

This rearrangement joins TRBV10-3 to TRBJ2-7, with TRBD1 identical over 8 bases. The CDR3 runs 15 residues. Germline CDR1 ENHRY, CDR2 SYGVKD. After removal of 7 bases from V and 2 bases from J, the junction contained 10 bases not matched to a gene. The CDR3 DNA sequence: TGTGCCATCACCACCAGCCCAGGGGGCACCTACGAGCAGTACTTC. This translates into CAITTSPGGTYEQYF.

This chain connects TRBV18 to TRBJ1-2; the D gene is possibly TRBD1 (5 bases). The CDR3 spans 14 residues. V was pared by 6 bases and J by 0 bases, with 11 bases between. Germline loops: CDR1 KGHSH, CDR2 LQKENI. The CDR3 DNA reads TGTGCCAGCTCCGAGGGGACTACTAACTATGGCTACACCTTC. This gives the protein CASSEGTTNYGYTF.

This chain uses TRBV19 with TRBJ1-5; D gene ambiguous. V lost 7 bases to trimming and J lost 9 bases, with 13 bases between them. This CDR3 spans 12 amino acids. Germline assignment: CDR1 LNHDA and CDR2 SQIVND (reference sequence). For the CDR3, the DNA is TGTGCCAGTACCCAAGGCAGAGCGCCCCAGCATTTT. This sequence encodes CASTQGRAPQHF.

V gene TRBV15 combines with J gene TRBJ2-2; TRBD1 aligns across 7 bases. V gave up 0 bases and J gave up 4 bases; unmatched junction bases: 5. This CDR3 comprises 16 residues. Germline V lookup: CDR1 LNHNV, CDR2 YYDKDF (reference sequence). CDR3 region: CATSRDPQGSTGELFF. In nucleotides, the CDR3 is TGTGCCACCAGCAGAGATCCACAGGGGAGCACCGGGGAGCTGTTTTTT.

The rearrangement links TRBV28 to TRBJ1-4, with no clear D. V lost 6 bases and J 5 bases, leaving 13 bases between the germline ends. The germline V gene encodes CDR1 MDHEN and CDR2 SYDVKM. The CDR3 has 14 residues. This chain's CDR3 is CASSPGSLNEKLFF. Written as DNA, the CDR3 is TGTGCCAGCAGCCCGGGCAGCCTCAATGAAAAACTGTTTTTT.

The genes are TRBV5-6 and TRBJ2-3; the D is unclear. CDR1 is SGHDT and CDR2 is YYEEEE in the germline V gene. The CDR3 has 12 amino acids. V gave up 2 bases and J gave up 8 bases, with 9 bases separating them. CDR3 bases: TGTGCCAGCAGCTTTTCCGCCGGTACGCAGTATTTT. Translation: CASSFSAGTQYF.

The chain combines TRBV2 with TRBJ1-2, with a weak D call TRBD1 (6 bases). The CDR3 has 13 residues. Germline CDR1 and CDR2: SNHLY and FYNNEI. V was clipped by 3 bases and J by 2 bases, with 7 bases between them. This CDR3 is CASSERGNYGYTF. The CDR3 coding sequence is TGTGCCAGCAGTGAGAGGGGGAACTATGGCTACACCTTC.

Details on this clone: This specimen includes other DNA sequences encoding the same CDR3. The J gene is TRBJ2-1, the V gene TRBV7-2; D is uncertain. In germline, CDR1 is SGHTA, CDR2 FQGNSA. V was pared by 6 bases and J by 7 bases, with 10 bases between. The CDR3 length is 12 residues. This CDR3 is CASSFSGNEQFF. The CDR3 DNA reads TGTGCCAGCAGTTTTAGTGGTAATGAGCAGTTCTTC.

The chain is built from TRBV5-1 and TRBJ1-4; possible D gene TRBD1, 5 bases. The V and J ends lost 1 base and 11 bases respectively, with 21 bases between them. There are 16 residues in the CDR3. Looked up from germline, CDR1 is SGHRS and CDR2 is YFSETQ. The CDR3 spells CASSLSWGDSTRKLFF. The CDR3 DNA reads TGCGCCAGCAGCTTGTCTTGGGGCGACTCTACCAGGAAACTGTTTTTT.

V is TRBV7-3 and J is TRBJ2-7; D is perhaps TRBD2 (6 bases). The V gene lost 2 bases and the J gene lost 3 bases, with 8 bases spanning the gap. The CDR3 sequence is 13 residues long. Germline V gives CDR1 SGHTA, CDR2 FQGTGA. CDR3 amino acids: CASSLGTFYEQYF. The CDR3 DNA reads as TGTGCCAGCAGCTTAGGGACTTTCTACGAGCAGTACTTC.

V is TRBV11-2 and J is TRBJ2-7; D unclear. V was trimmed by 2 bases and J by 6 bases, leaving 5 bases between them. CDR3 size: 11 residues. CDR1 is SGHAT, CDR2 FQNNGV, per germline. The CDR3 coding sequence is TGTGCCAGCAGCTTACAGAGCGAGCAGTACTTC. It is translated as CASSLQSEQYF.